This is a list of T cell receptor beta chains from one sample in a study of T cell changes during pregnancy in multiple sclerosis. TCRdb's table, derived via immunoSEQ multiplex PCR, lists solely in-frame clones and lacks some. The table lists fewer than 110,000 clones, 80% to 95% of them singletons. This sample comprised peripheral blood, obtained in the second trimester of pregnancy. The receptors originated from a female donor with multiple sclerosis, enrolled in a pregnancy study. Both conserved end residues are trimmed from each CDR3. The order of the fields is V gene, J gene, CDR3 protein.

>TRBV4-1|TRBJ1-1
ASSQDPGGGSPEAF
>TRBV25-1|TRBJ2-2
ASRDSPNTGELF
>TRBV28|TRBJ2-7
ASSLSGLRGWEQY
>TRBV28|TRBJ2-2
ASSLVGASNTGELF
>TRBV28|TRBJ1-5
ASSYPGEGQPQH
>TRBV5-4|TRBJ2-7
ASSPRGQAEQY
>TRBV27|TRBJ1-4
ASSLFFGTGGGKLF
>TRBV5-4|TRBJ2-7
ASSPSVAASSYEQY
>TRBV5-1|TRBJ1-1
ASSLKGQNTEAF
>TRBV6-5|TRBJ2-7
ASSPGTGPYEQY
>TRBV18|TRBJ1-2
ASSPLDRAGYT
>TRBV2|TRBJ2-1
ASSVGGASYNEQF
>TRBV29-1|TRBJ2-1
SVEDGGRVNEQF
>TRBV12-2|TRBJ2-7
ASRFRCLGTGTYEQY
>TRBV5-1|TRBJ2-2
ASSQTGGATGELF
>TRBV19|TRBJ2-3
ASRPIAGGAPDTQY
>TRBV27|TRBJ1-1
ASSLSPRPGQGGKRAF
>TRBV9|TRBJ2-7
ASSGEVSAKAYEQY
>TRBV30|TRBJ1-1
AWSYLGGLGTEAF
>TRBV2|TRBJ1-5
ASSPMDNGNQPQH
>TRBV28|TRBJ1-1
ASRRDSMNTEAF
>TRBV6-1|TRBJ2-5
ASSASPGGETQY
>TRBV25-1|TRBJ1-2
ASTYRDRYT
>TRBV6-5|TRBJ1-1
ASSFDQQGAAF
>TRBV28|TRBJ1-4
ASASPSGLYEKLF
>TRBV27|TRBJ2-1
ASSLFVAGVVNEQF
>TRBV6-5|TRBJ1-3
ASSSPGFGNTIY
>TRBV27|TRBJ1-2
ASSTSAQRTYT
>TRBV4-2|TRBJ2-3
ASSQTGLGRTDTQY
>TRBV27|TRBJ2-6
ASSAGVSGANVLT
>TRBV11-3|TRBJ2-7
ASSTGYGEQY
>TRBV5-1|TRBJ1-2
ASSLEGLTAGYT
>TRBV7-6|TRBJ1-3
ASSLRGFGNTIY
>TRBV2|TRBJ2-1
ASNSGNLNNEQF